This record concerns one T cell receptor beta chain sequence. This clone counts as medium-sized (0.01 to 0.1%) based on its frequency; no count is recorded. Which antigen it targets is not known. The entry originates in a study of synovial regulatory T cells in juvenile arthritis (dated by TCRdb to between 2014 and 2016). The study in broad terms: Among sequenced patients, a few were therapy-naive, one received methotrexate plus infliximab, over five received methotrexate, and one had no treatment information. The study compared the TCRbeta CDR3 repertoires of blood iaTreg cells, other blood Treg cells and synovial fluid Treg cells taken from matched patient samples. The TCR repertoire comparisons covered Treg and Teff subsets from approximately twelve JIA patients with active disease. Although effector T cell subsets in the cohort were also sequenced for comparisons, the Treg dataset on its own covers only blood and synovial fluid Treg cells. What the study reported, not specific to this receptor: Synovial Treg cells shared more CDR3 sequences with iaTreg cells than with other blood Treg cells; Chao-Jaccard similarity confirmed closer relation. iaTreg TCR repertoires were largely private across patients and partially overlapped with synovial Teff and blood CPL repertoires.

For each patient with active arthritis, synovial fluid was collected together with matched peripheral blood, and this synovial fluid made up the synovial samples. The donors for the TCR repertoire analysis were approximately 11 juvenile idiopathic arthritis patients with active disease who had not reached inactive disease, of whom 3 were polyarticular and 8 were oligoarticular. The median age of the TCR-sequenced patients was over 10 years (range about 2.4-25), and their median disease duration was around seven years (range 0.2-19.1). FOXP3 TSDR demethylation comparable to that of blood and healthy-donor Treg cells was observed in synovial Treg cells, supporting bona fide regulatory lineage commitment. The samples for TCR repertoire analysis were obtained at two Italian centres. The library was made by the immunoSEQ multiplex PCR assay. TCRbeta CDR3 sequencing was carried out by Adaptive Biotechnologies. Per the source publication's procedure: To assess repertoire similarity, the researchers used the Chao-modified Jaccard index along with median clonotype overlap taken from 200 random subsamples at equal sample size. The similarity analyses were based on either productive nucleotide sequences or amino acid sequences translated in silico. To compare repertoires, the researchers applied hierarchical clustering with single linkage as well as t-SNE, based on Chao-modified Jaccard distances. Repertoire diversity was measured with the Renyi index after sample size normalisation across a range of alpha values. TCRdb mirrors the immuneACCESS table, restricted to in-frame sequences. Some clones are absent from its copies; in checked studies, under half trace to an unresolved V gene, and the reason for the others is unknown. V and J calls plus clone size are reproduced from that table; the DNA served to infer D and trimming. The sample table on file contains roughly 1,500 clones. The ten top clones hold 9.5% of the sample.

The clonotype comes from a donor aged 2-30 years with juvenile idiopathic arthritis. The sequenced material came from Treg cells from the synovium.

The CDR3 here reads CASSQDEGRAGGVTQYF. The rearranged segments are TRBV4-1 and TRBJ2-3; TCRdb designates TRBD2, a call that cannot be tested without DNA. The CDR3 spans 17 residues, from the cysteine through the phenylalanine. DNA is not recorded here. The germline V gene provides CDR1 MGHRA and CDR2 YSYEKL.